The entry that follows covers one T cell receptor (beta chain) sequence. Its antigen remains unidentified. TCRdb's table, derived via immunoSEQ multiplex PCR, lists solely in-frame clones and lacks some. The sample shows about 100,000 clones, roughly 84% of them seen only once. This sample is part of a study of graft-versus-host responses after intestinal transplantation. Germline CDR1 reads MNHEY; CDR2 reads SMNVEV (reference sequence). The CDR3 covers 16 residues. Trimming removed 4 bases at V and 6 bases at J, with 18 bases between. Source: unstimulated CD4+ T cells sorted from spleen or lymph node cells, taken before transplant. This TCR came from a human donor who was the organ donor for an intestinal transplant. The chain joins TRBV27 to TRBJ2-2; a possible D gene is TRBD1 (7 bases). The CDR3 reads CASSYSRGVISGELFF. CDR3 nucleotides: TGTGCCAGCAGTTATAGCAGGGGGGTGATATCCGGGGAGCTGTTTTTT.